Below, 5 T cell receptor beta chains from the same sample are listed, as sequenced in a study of T-cell memory formation after mild COVID-19. TCRdb recomputed calls from the 5' RACE reads with MiXCR, one row per CDR3 protein. The sample records roughly 280,000 distinct CDR3 sequences, about 16% being singletons. Sequenced input: PBMCs or a T cell subset sorted from them (not recorded which). These receptors all stem from a man aged 18 to 29 who had mild COVID-19 (a few samples of this study predate the infection). Cell type and time point are not known.

Only a few counts were recorded for this clonotype. This chain uses TRBV29-1 with TRBJ1-3; D is unclear. CDR1 SQVTM and CDR2 ANQGSEA come from the germline V gene. Trimming pared 4 bases from V and 2 bases from J, leaving 9 bases between. The CDR3 consists of 13 residues. The CDR3 nucleotides read TGCAGCGTTGTTTCCGGAGCTGGAAACACCATATATTTT. Translated: CSVVSGAGNTIYF.

This clonotype was picked up many times. The V and J genes are TRBV5-6 and TRBJ2-3; D is unresolved. Germline V CDR1 and CDR2: SGHDT, YYEEEE. Trimming took off 3 bases at V and 5 bases at J, with 4 bases between the two ends. This CDR3 contains 11 residues. DNA for the CDR3: TGTGCCAGCAGCTCTCTAGATACGCAGTATTTT. It translates to CASSSLDTQYF.

This clonotype was counted only a few times. CDR3 bases: TGCAGTGGTACTAGCGGGGGCTTCACCGGGGAGCTGTTTTTT. Residues: CSGTSGGFTGELFF. J is TRBJ2-2 and V is TRBV20-1; 11 nucleotides agree with TRBD2. Trimming removed 7 bases from V and 4 bases from J; junction bases left unmatched: 5. Germline V gives CDR1 DFQATT, CDR2 SNEGSKA (reference sequence). The CDR3 is 14 amino acids.

This clonotype has just one count. This chain uses TRBV11-2 with TRBJ1-5; D is ambiguous. CDR3 size: 15 residues. The germline CDR1 and CDR2 sequences are SGHAT and FQNNGV. Trimming took 2 bases from V and 2 from J, leaving 10 bases between them. CDR3 region: CASSLSGWGNQPQHF. CDR3 sequence (DNA): TGTGCCAGCAGCTTATCAGGTTGGGGCAATCAGCCCCAGCATTTT.

The chain links TRBV5-1 to TRBJ1-1; the D gene is possibly TRBD1 (6 bases). The germline gives CDR1 SGHRS, CDR2 YFSETQ. The CDR3 length is 17 residues. With 0 bases removed from V and 1 base from J, the gap between germline ends came to 16 bases. The CDR3 here is CASSLVSGGPKNTEAFF. CDR3 coding DNA: TGCGCCAGCAGCTTGGTCTCCGGGGGGCCTAAGAACACTGAAGCTTTCTTT.